This passage covers 18 T cell receptor beta chains from one sample sequenced in a study of T cell repertoires in cytomegalovirus infection. MiXCR, applied by TCRdb to the reads, yields one record per CDR3 protein. The data show hundreds of thousands of distinct CDR3 sequences, with 20% to 25% seen just once and 7% to 9% held by the top ten. Material for sequencing was CD8+ T cells from PBMCs. These receptors originate from a human donor in good health (CMV status not recorded). Some clones in this sample may be carry-over from other donors' samples.

CDR3: CATSRDPETQYF. CDR3 nucleotides: TGTGCCACCAGCAGAGACCCGGAGACCCAGTACTTC. The chain carries TRBV15 and TRBJ2-5, with D unclear. The ends were cut back, 0 bases at V and 5 bases at J, with 4 bases in the middle. The length of the CDR3 is 12 residues. Germline CDR1 and CDR2: LNHNV and YYDKDF (reference sequence).

This clonotype was seen at least ten times. The chain links TRBV28 to TRBJ2-6, with a tentative D call TRBD2 (6 bases). The V end lost 2 bases, the J end lost 0 bases, and 17 bases lay between the germline ends. CDR1 is MDHEN, CDR2 SYDVKM, per germline. The length of the CDR3 is 19 residues. CDR3 bases: TGTGCCAGCAGTTTAGGCGGGGTAACCTTCAGCTCTGGGGCCAACGTCCTGACTTTC. Residues: CASSLGGVTFSSGANVLTF.

The chain joins TRBV7-9 to TRBJ1-1; TRBD1 aligns across 8 bases. This CDR3 has 14 residues. Germline CDR1 and CDR2: SEHNR and FQNEAQ (reference sequence). The ends lost 5 bases at V and 2 bases at J; junction bases unmatched: 4. The CDR3, as DNA: TGTGCCAGCAGCCGGACAGGGCCCAACACTGAAGCTTTCTTT. It is translated as CASSRTGPNTEAFF.

V gene TRBV7-9 combines with J gene TRBJ1-1; D possibly corresponds to TRBD1 (6 bases). The germline V and J ends were trimmed by 8 bases and 5 bases, with 15 bases remaining between them. The CDR3 contains 13 residues. Germline V gene lookup returns CDR1 SEHNR and CDR2 FQNEAQ (reference sequence). CDR3 protein: CASGRGGGTEAFF. In nucleotides, the CDR3 is TGTGCCAGCGGACGGGGAGGGGGGACTGAAGCTTTCTTT.

This clonotype was counted ten times or more. The chain recombines TRBV7-8 with TRBJ1-1, with D possibly being TRBD1 (5 bases). The germline CDR1 and CDR2 sequences are SGHVS and FQNEAQ. Trimming pared 3 bases from V and 4 bases from J, leaving 15 bases between. The CDR3 contains 15 residues. CDR3 sequence (DNA): TGTGCCAGCAGCTTTGCCGGGACTCCAATCACTGAAGCTTTCTTT. This codes for CASSFAGTPITEAFF.

At least ten counts were recorded for this clonotype. CDR3: CASSLGQKLTEAFF. CDR3 DNA sequence: TGTGCCAGCAGCTTGGGACAGAAGCTAACTGAAGCTTTCTTT. V and J are TRBV7-9 and TRBJ1-1, with TRBD1 matching over 7 bases. This CDR3 region has 14 residues. The J segment lost 5 bases and the V segment lost 3 bases, leaving 6 bases of the junction unmatched. Germline-derived CDR1 and CDR2 are SEHNR and FQNEAQ (reference sequence).

A few counts support this clonotype. The rearrangement links TRBV10-3 to TRBJ2-1; TRBD1 might be the D (5 bases). V lost 6 bases, J lost 3 bases, and 9 bases lay in between. Germline V lookup: CDR1 ENHRY, CDR2 SYGVKD. The CDR3 sequence is 13 residues long. The chain's CDR3 is CAISEDSYNEQFF. In nucleotides, the CDR3 is TGTGCCATCAGCGAAGACAGCTACAATGAGCAGTTCTTC.

This clonotype showed up just once. A read error may explain this, as a much larger clone is one base away. J is TRBJ2-1 and V is TRBV13; 8 bases match TRBD2. CDR1 and CDR2 (germline): PRHDT, FYEKMQ (reference sequence). There are 15 residues in the CDR3. The V gene end was trimmed by 5 bases and the J gene end by 8 bases; junction bases not matched to a gene: 11. The CDR3 DNA reads as TGTGCCAGCAGCCCCGATGCTAGCGGGCCCTATGAGCAGTTCTTC. Residues: CASSPDASGPYEQFF.

This clonotype came up a few times. V is TRBV5-4 and J is TRBJ1-1, with 9 bases fitting TRBD1. Germline CDR1 is SGHNT and CDR2 is YYREEE (reference sequence). This CDR3 has 16 residues. Trimming cost V 0 bases and J 4 bases; bases outside gene matches: 7. The chain's CDR3 is CASSLGTGDLGTEAFF. DNA for the CDR3: TGTGCCAGCAGCTTGGGGACAGGGGATTTGGGCACTGAAGCTTTCTTT.

On this clonotype itself: Germline and junction disagree at one end, which may indicate a read error. The CDR3 region has the DNA TGTGTCAGCAGTTACGAGTCCAGGCGCTCTAACTATGGCTACACCTTC. Its protein is CVSSYESRRSNYGYTF. The chain combines TRBV6-2 or TRBV6-3 with TRBJ1-2; D gene ambiguous. The germline V gene has CDR1 MNHEY and CDR2 SVGEGT. The CDR3 totals 16 residues.

This clonotype was found many times. V and J are TRBV7-9 and TRBJ2-2; no reliable D call. The CDR3 runs 14 residues. Looked up from germline, CDR1 is SEHNR and CDR2 is FQNEAQ (reference sequence). V dropped 1 base and J dropped 2 bases, with 5 bases sitting between them. DNA for the CDR3: TGTGCCAGCAGCTTAGAGGCAAACACCGGGGAGCTGTTTTTT. Protein: CASSLEANTGELFF. The complete variable domain, with remaining parts taken from reference TRBV7-9 and TRBJ2-2, reads DTGVSQNPRHKITKRGQNVTFRCDPISEHNRLYWYRQTLGQGPEFLTYFQNEAQLEKSRLLSDRFSAERPKGSFSTLEIQRTEQGDSAMYLCASSLEANTGELFFGEGSRLTVL.

The chain has TRBV4-3 and TRBJ2-1; 7 bases match TRBD2. The trim removed 0 bases at V and 3 bases at J, leaving 8 bases unmatched. CDR3 size: 17 residues. CDR1 and CDR2 from the germline V gene are LGHNA and YSLEER. The CDR3 spells CASSQDLDGGYYNEQFF. In DNA form, the CDR3 reads TGCGCCAGCAGCCAAGATCTCGACGGGGGGTACTACAATGAGCAGTTCTTC.

The chain couples TRBV27 to TRBJ2-3; possible D gene TRBD2, 6 bases. CDR3 length: 19 residues. The germline V gene has CDR1 MNHEY and CDR2 SMNVEV (reference sequence). Trimming took 5 bases from V and 7 from J, leaving 31 bases between them. CDR3 in amino acids: CASSGMLGLGPPAGNTQYF. CDR3 nucleotides: TGTGCCAGCAGTGGGATGCTAGGCCTGGGCCCCCCGGCGGGGAATACGCAGTATTTT.

This rearrangement joins TRBV5-6 to TRBJ2-7, with D perhaps matching TRBD1 or TRBD2 (5 bases each). Deletions cut 0 bases from V and 3 bases from J, with 10 bases between. This CDR3 spans 14 amino acids. Per the germline V gene, CDR1 is SGHDT and CDR2 is YYEEEE. The CDR3 DNA reads TGTGCCAGCAGCTTGGCAGGGAGCGTCTACGAGCAGTACTTC. Protein product: CASSLAGSVYEQYF.

The rearrangement joins TRBV6-8 to TRBJ1-5, with unresolved D. CDR1 MNHGY and CDR2 SAAAGT come from the germline V gene. Between the trimmed V and J ends, which lost 4 bases and 4 bases, there was a span of 14 bases. This CDR3 comprises 15 residues. CDR3 nucleotides: TGTGCCAGCAGTTTGGGTCTCTCTTCAAATCAGCCCCAGCATTTT. It specifies CASSLGLSSNQPQHF.

The chain carries TRBV4-3 and TRBJ1-1; TRBD1 agrees at 8 bases. Looked up from germline, CDR1 is LGHNA and CDR2 is YSLEER. The CDR3 has 16 amino acids. The trim removed 4 bases at V and 3 bases at J, leaving 10 bases unmatched. The DNA for the CDR3 is TGCGCCAGCAGCCCTAGGGTGCAGGGGGCACACACTGAAGCTTTCTTT. Protein sequence: CASSPRVQGAHTEAFF.

The chain carries TRBV24-1 and TRBJ2-3; D is undetermined. Looked up from germline, CDR1 is KGHDR and CDR2 is SFDVKD. The CDR3 length is 18 residues. Trimming took 5 bases from V and 2 from J, leaving 22 bases between them. CDR3 sequence reads: CATSANSAHRLITDTQYF. The CDR3 DNA sequence: TGTGCCACCAGTGCTAATTCCGCCCACCGCTTAATCACAGATACGCAGTATTTT.

This chain uses TRBV6-6 with TRBJ1-2, with a weak D call TRBD1 (6 bases). This CDR3 contains 15 residues. The germline V gene encodes CDR1 MNHNY and CDR2 SVGAGI (reference sequence). Trimming pared 3 bases from V and 8 bases from J, leaving 19 bases between. CDR3 nucleotides: TGTGCCAGCAGTTATGGGCTCCTGGACAGAAGCGGCTACACCTTC. Its protein product is CASSYGLLDRSGYTF.